The next 14 T cell receptor beta chains were all read from a single sample in a study of blood T cell repertoires in COVID-19. Profiled with immunoSEQ multiplex PCR; TCRdb holds only in-frame clones, not every one. The sample carries 150,000 or so clones, about four fifths recorded once. The specimen sequenced was peripheral blood. The receptors were sampled from an older woman with COVID-19, enrolled during active disease.

V gene TRBV7-6 combines with J gene TRBJ2-4; tentative D call: TRBD2 (6 bases). Germline V gives CDR1 SGHVS, CDR2 FNYEAQ. The CDR3 sequence is 15 residues long. V was shortened by 4 bases and J by 7 bases, with 17 bases between the two germline ends. The DNA of the CDR3 is TGTGCCAGCAGCTCAGACCCCACGGCGGGGAACATTCAGTACTTC. Translating gives CASSSDPTAGNIQYF.

This clone was observed once. V and J are TRBV9 and TRBJ1-2; 9 positions agree with TRBD1. Germline assignment: CDR1 SGDLS and CDR2 YYNGEE. The V and J ends lost 0 bases and 5 bases, in that order; junction bases with no gene match: 5. This CDR3 spans 15 amino acids. This CDR3 is CASSVDGTGMYGYTF. Here the CDR3 DNA reads TGTGCCAGCAGCGTAGACGGGACAGGGATGTATGGCTACACCTTC.

This clone appeared a few times. The chain has TRBV29-1 and TRBJ2-7; TRBD1 matches 8 bases. The trim removed 6 bases at V and 0 bases at J, leaving 7 bases unmatched. The CDR3 has 14 amino acids. Germline assignment: CDR1 SQVTM and CDR2 ANQGSEA. The CDR3 coding sequence is TGCAGCGTAAAAGCAGGGGGCGGCTCCTACGAGCAGTACTTC. This sequence encodes CSVKAGGGSYEQYF.

This chain connects TRBV29-1 to TRBJ1-2, with TRBD1 matching 7 bases. The trim removed 7 bases at V and 2 bases at J, leaving 7 bases unmatched. This CDR3 is built from 13 residues. CDR1 is SQVTM and CDR2 is ANQGSEA in the germline V gene. The CDR3 sequence: CSANRGSNYGYTF. The CDR3 nucleotides are TGCAGCGCAAACAGGGGTAGCAACTATGGCTACACCTTC.

The chain uses TRBV6-5 and TRBJ1-1; a possible D gene is TRBD1 (6 bases). The length of the CDR3 is 14 residues. Germline-derived CDR1 and CDR2 are MNHEY and SVGAGI. Deletions cut 0 bases from V and 4 bases from J, with 9 bases between. The CDR3 DNA reads as TGTGCCAGCAGTTACTCACAGGGTTCCACTGAAGCTTTCTTT. Its translation is CASSYSQGSTEAFF.

The chain carries TRBV15 and TRBJ1-4, with D unresolved. Trimming removed 1 base at V and 3 bases at J, with 12 bases between. The V gene's germline CDR1 is LNHNV and CDR2 YYDKDF (reference sequence). The CDR3 length is 16 residues. In DNA form, the CDR3 reads TGTGCCACCAGCAGAGGGGAGAGGATGGCTAATGAAAAACTGTTTTTT. Translated, it gives CATSRGERMANEKLFF.

The chain links TRBV5-6 to TRBJ2-2; D is unclear. V lost 0 bases to trimming and J lost 3 bases, with 9 bases between them. Looked up from germline, CDR1 is SGHDT and CDR2 is YYEEEE. This CDR3 has 15 residues. CDR3 in amino acids: CASSLALVYTGELFF. The CDR3 DNA sequence: TGTGCCAGCAGCTTGGCCTTAGTCTACACCGGGGAGCTGTTTTTT.

The CDR3 here is CASRPGTGTSGANVLTF. The DNA for the CDR3 is TGCGCCAGCAGGCCCGGGACAGGTACCTCTGGGGCCAACGTCCTGACTTTC. J is TRBJ2-6 and V is TRBV5-1, with 8 bases that match TRBD1. The V and J ends lost 5 bases and 0 bases, in that order; junction bases with no gene match: 7. The CDR3 spans 17 residues. Germline V lookup: CDR1 SGHRS, CDR2 YFSETQ.

J is TRBJ1-1 and V is TRBV3-1 (or the pseudogene TRBV3-2); D perhaps matches TRBD1 (5 bases). The CDR3 runs 14 residues. V was shortened by 4 bases and J by 2 bases, with 11 bases between the two germline ends. Germline V CDR1 and CDR2: LGHDT, YNNKEL (reference sequence). CDR3 amino acids: CASSRETANTEAFF. In DNA, the CDR3 is TGTGCCAGCAGCCGAGAGACAGCTAACACTGAAGCTTTCTTT.

V usage is TRBV4-3 and J usage is TRBJ1-1, with D possibly TRBD1 on 5 matching bases. CDR1 is LGHNA, CDR2 YSLEER, per germline. The CDR3 covers 16 residues. The V end was cut by 0 bases, the J end by 5 bases, with 16 bases between. This CDR3 reads CASSQDATGGGTEAFF. The CDR3 DNA is TGCGCCAGCAGCCAAGATGCGACGGGGGGAGGTACTGAAGCTTTCTTT.

This clone has only a few counts. The gene calls are TRBV4-2 and TRBJ2-1; D is undetermined. CDR1 and CDR2 (germline): LGHNA, YNFKEQ. V lost 0 bases and J lost 8, with 5 bases in between. CDR3 length: 12 residues. CDR3 region: CASSQEGDEQFF. The CDR3 DNA follows: TGTGCCAGCAGCCAAGAGGGCGATGAGCAGTTCTTC.

CDR3 region: CASSPGTDSYNEQFF. The CDR3, as DNA: TGCGCCAGCAGCCCCGGGACAGATTCCTACAATGAGCAGTTCTTC. The V call is TRBV5-1, the J call TRBJ2-1; 7 nucleotides align to TRBD1. V lost 4 bases, J lost 1 base, and 5 bases stayed unmatched. The CDR3 length is 15 residues. Germline assignment: CDR1 SGHRS and CDR2 YFSETQ.

The chain joins TRBV9 to TRBJ1-4; 11 bases line up with TRBD1. Germline values: CDR1 SGDLS, CDR2 YYNGEE. The junction had 8 bases not matched to a gene; V was cut back by 4 bases and J by 12 bases. The CDR3 spans 14 residues. The CDR3 sequence: CASSRTGGSRELFF. The CDR3 region has the DNA TGTGCCAGCAGCAGGACAGGGGGCTCACGTGAACTGTTTTTT.

The V gene is TRBV5-1, the J gene TRBJ2-7; 9 nucleotides align to TRBD1. V shed 4 bases, J shed 3 bases, and the junction held 8 bases outside the gene matches. Germline CDR1 and CDR2: SGHRS and YFSETQ. The CDR3 is 15 amino acids. CDR3 amino acids: CASSPSGTGLYEQYF. Written as DNA, the CDR3 is TGCGCCAGCAGCCCCTCCGGGACAGGGCTCTACGAGCAGTACTTC.